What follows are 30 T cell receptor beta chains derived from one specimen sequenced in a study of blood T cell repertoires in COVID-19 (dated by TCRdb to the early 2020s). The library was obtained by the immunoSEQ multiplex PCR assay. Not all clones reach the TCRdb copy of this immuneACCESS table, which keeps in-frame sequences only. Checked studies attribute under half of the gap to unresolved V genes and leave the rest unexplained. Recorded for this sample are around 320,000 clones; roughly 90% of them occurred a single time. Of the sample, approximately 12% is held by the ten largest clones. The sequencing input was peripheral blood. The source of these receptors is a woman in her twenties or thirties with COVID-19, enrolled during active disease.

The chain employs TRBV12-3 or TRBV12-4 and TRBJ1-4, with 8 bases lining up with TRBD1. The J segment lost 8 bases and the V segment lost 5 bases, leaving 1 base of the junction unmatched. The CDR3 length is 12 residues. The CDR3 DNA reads TGTGCCAGCAGTGGACAGGGAGAAAAACTGTTTTTT. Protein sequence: CASSGQGEKLFF.

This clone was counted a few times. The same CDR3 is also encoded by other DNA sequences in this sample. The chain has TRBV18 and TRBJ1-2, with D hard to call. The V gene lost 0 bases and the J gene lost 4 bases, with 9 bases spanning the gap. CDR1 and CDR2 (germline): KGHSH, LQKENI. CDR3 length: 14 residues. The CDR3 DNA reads TGTGCCAGCTCACCACCGGCAGGCCTCTATGGCTACACCTTC. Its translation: CASSPPAGLYGYTF.

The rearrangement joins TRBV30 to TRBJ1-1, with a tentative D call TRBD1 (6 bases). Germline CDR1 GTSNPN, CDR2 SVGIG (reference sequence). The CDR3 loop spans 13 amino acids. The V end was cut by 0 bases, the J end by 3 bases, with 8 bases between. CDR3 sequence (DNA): TGTGCCTGGAGTGTACAGGGACACACTGAAGCTTTCTTT. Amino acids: CAWSVQGHTEAFF.

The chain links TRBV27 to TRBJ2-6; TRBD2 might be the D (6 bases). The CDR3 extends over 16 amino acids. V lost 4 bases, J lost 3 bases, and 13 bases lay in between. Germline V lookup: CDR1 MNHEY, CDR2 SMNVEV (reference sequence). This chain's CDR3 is CASSSSEGGGANVLTF. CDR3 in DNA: TGTGCCAGCAGTTCGTCGGAGGGCGGTGGGGCCAACGTCCTGACTTTC. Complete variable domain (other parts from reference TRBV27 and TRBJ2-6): EAQVTQNPRYLITVTGKKLTVTCSQNMNHEYMSWYRQDPGLGLRQIYYSMNVEVTDKGDVPEGYKVSRKEKRNFPLILESPSPNQTSLYFCASSSSEGGGANVLTFGAGSRLTVL.

The CDR3 protein is CATPGRGGRREAFF. The CDR3 DNA is TGTGCCACACCCGGGCGTGGGGGCCGAAGGGAAGCTTTCTTT. The gene calls are TRBV6-4 and TRBJ1-1, with D perhaps TRBD1 (6 bases). Germline lookup yields CDR1 MRHNA and CDR2 SNTAGT. The CDR3 totals 14 residues. V lost 10 bases to trimming and J lost 8 bases, with 23 bases between them.

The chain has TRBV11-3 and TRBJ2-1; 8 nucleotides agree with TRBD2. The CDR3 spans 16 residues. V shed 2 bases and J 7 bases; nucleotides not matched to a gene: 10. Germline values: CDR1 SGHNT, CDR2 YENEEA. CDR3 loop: CASSLRSGGPLNEQFF. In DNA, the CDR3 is TGTGCCAGCAGCTTACGCAGCGGGGGCCCCTTAAATGAGCAGTTCTTC.

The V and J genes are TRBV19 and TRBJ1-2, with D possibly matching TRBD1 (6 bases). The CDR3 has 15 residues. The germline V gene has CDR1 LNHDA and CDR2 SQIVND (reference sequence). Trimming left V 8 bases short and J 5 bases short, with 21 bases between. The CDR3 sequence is CASRTAQLSLYGYTF. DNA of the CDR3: TGTGCCAGTCGGACAGCCCAGCTAAGCCTTTATGGCTACACCTTC.

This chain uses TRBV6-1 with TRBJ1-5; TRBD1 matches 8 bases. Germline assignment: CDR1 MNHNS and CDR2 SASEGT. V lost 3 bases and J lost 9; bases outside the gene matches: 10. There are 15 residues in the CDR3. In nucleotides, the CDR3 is TGTGCCAGCAGTGATTTCGGACAGGGTATACCGCCCCAGCATTTT. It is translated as CASSDFGQGIPPQHF.

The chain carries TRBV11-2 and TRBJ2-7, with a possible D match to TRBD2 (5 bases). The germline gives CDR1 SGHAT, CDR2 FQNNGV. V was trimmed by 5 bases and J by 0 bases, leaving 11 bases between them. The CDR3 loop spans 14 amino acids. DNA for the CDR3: TGTGCCAGCAGCACCGCGGGCGGCTCCTACGAGCAGTACTTC. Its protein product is CASSTAGGSYEQYF.

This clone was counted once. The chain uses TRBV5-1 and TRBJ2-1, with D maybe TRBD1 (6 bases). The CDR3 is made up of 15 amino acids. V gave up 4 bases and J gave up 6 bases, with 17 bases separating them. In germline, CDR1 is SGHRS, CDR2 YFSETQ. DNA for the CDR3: TGCGCCAGCAGCCACTACAGGGAGTCGGCCAATGAGCAGTTCTTC. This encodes CASSHYRESANEQFF. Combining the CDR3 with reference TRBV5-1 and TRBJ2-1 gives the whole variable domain KAGVTQTPRYLIKTRGQQVTLSCSPISGHRSVSWYQQTPGQGLQFLFEYFSETQRNKGNFPGRFSGRQFSNSRSEMNVSTLELGDSALYLCASSHYRESANEQFFGPGTRLTVL.

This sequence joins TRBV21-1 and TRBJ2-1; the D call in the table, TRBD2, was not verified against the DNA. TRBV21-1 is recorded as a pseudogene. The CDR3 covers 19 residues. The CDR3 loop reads CASSLPLAEGPSSYNEQFF. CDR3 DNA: TGTGCCAGCAGCTTACCCCTGGCCGAGGGCCCGAGCTCCTACAATGAGCAGTTCTTC.

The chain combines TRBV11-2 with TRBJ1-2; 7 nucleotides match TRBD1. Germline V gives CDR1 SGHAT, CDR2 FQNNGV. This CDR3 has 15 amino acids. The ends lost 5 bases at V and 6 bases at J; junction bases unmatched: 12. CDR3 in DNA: TGTGCCAGCAGCCCCGGGACAGAGCAGCGAGATGGCTACACCTTC. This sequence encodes CASSPGTEQRDGYTF.

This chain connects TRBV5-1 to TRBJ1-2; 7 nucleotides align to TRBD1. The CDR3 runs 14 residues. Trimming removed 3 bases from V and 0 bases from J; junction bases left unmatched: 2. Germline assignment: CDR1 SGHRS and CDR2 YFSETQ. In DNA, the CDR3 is TGCGCCAGCAGCTCGGGGACAGCTAACTATGGCTACACCTTC. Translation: CASSSGTANYGYTF. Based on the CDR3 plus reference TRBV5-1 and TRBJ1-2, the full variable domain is KAGVTQTPRYLIKTRGQQVTLSCSPISGHRSVSWYQQTPGQGLQFLFEYFSETQRNKGNFPGRFSGRQFSNSRSEMNVSTLELGDSALYLCASSSGTANYGYTFGSGTRLTVV.

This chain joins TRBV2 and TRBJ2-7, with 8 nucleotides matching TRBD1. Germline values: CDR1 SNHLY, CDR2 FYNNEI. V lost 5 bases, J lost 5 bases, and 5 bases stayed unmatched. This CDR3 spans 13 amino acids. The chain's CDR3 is CASSTGQGNEQYF. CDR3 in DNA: TGTGCCAGCAGTACCGGACAGGGAAACGAGCAGTACTTC.

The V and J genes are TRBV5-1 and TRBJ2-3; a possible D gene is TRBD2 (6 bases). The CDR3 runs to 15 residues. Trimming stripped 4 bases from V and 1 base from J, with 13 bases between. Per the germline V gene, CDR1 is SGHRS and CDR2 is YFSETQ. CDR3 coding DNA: TGCGCCAGCAGCGATACGGGGGACCGCACAGATACGCAGTATTTT. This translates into CASSDTGDRTDTQYF.

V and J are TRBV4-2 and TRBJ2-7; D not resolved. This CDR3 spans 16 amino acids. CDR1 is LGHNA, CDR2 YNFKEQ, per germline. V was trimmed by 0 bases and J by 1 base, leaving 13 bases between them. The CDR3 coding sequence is TGTGCCAGCAGCCAAGAAGACAAGTTACCTTCCTACGAGCAGTACTTC. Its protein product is CASSQEDKLPSYEQYF.

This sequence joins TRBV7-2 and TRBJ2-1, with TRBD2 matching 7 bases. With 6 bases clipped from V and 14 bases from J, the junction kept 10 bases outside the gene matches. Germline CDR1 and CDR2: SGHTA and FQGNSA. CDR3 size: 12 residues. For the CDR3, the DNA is TGTGCCAGCAGTAACCAGCGGACTAGTAAGTTCTTC. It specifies CASSNQRTSKFF.

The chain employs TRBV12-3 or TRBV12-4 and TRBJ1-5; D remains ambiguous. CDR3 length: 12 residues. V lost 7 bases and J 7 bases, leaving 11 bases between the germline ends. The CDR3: CASTEGSQPQHF. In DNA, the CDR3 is TGTGCCAGCACCGAGGGTTCCCAGCCCCAGCATTTT.

The CDR3 DNA is TGTGCCATCAGTGATCAACAGGGCTACGAGCAGTACTTC. It is translated as CAISDQQGYEQYF. This sequence joins TRBV10-3 and TRBJ2-7, with a possible D match to TRBD1 (6 bases). V lost 3 bases and J 3 bases, leaving 9 bases between the germline ends. CDR3 size: 13 residues. CDR1 and CDR2 from the germline V gene are ENHRY and SYGVKD.

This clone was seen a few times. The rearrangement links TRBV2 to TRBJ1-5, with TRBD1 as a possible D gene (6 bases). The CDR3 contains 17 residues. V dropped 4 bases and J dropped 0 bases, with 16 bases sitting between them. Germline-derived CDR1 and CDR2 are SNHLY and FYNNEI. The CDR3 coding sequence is TGTGCCAGCAGTGTGTCGGCAGGGGAGTATAGCAATCAGCCCCAGCATTTT. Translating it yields CASSVSAGEYSNQPQHF.

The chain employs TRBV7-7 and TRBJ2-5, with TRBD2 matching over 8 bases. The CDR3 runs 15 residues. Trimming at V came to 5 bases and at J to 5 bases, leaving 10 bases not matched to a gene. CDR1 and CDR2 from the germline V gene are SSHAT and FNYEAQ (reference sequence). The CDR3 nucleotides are TGTGCCAGCAGCCAACACGGGGGGGCGGAGGAGACCCAGTACTTC. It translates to CASSQHGGAEETQYF.

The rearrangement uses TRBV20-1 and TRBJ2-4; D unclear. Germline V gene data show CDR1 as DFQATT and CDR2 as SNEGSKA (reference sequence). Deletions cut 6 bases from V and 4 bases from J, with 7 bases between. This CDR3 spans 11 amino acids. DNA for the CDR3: TGCAGTGCCCCCCGGAAAAACATTCAGTACTTC. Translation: CSAPRKNIQYF.

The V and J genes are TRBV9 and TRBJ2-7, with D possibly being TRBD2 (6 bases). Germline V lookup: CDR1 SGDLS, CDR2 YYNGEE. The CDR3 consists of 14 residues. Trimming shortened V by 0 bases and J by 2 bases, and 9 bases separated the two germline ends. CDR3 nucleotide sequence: TGTGCCAGCAGCGTAGTACCGGGGGCCTACGAGCAGTACTTC. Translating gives CASSVVPGAYEQYF.

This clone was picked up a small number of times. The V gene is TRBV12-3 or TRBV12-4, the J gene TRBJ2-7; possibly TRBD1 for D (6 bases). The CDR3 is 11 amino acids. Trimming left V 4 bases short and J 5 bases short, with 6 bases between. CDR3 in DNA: TGTGCCAGCAGTTGGGGGCACGAGCAGTACTTC. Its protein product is CASSWGHEQYF.

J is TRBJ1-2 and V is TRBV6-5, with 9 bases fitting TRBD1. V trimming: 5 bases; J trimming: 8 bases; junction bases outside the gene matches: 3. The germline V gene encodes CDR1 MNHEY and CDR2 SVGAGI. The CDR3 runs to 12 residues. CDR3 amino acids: CASSTGGHGYTF. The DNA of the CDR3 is TGTGCCAGCAGTACAGGGGGCCACGGCTACACCTTC.

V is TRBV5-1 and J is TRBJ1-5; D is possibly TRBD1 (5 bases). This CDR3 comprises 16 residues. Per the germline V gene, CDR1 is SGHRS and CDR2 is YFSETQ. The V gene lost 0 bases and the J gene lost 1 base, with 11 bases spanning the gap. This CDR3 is CASSLGAGGSNQPQHF. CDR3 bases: TGCGCCAGCAGCTTGGGAGCGGGGGGGAGCAATCAGCCCCAGCATTTT. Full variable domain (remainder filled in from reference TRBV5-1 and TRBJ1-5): KAGVTQTPRYLIKTRGQQVTLSCSPISGHRSVSWYQQTPGQGLQFLFEYFSETQRNKGNFPGRFSGRQFSNSRSEMNVSTLELGDSALYLCASSLGAGGSNQPQHFGDGTRLSIL.

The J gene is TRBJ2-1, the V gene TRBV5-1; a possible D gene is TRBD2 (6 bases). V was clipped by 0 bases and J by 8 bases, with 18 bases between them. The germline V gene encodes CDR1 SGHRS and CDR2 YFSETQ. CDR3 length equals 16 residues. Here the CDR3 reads CASSLESVRRGDEQFF. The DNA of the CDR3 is TGCGCCAGCAGCTTGGAATCGGTGCGGCGGGGCGATGAGCAGTTCTTC.

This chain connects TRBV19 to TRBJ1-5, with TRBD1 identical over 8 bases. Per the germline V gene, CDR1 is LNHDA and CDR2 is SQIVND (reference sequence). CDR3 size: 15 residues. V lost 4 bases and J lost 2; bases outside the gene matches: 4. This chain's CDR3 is CASSTDREGNQPQHF. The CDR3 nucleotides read TGTGCCAGTAGTACGGACAGGGAAGGCAATCAGCCCCAGCATTTT.

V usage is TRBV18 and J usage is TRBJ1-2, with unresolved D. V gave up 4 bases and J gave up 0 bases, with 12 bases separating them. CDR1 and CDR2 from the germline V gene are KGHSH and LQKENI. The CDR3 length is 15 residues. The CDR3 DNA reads TGTGCCAGCTCACAAACCCCGGGTTCTAACTATGGCTACACCTTC. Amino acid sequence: CASSQTPGSNYGYTF.

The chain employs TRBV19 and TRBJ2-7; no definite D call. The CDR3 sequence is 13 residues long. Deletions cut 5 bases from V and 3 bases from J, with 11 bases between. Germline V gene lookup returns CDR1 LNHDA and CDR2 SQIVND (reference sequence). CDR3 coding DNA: TGTGCCAGTAGTTTCGATCCGGTCTACGAGCAGTACTTC. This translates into CASSFDPVYEQYF.